Listed here are 24 T cell receptor beta chains from one sample, sequenced in a study of blood T cell repertoires in COVID-19. Repertoires were generated with immunoSEQ multiplex PCR, while TCRdb's copy carries only in-frame clones and drops some. The repertoire holds around 95,000 clones, with roughly 80% as singletons. Sample: peripheral blood. These receptors were taken from a woman of 80 years or more with acute or convalescent COVID-19.

In this sample, this clone turned up a few times. This chain connects TRBV2 to TRBJ2-7; possibly TRBD1 for D (5 bases). Germline V gene data show CDR1 as SNHLY and CDR2 as FYNNEI. Trimming pared 4 bases from V and 10 bases from J, leaving 8 bases between. CDR3 length: 10 amino acids. CDR3 bases: TGTGCCAGCAGTGTAACAGGACAGTACTTC. It yields the protein CASSVTGQYF.

The chain employs TRBV3-1 (or the pseudogene TRBV3-2) and TRBJ2-5; possible D gene TRBD1, 6 bases. CDR3 size: 14 residues. Germline CDR1 is LGHDT and CDR2 is YNNKEL (reference sequence). Trimming pared 3 bases from V and 5 bases from J, leaving 13 bases between. CDR3 sequence reads: CASSHGQLRETQYF. The CDR3 DNA reads TGTGCCAGCAGCCACGGACAGTTGAGGGAGACCCAGTACTTC.

The chain couples TRBV4-3 to TRBJ1-5; D not resolved. CDR1 is LGHNA and CDR2 is YSLEER in the germline V gene. The CDR3 totals 15 residues. V was pared by 0 bases and J by 4 bases, with 10 bases between. The CDR3 loop reads CASSQESGLNQPQHF. The CDR3 DNA is TGCGCCAGCAGCCAAGAATCGGGGTTAAATCAGCCCCAGCATTTT.

V and J are TRBV6-4 and TRBJ2-5; 9 nucleotides match TRBD1. V dropped 7 bases and J dropped 5; count of bases not matched to a gene: 20. CDR3 size: 18 residues. Germline values: CDR1 MRHNA, CDR2 SNTAGT. Written as DNA, the CDR3 is TGTGCCAGCAATCCCAAATTGCCACACAGGGGGCAACGGGAGACCCAGTACTTC. Its translation: CASNPKLPHRGQRETQYF.

The rearrangement joins TRBV7-6 to TRBJ2-7; TRBD2 matches 9 bases. The CDR3 length is 15 residues. V lost 5 bases to trimming and J lost 3 bases; unmatched junction nucleotides: 8. Germline V gene sequence: CDR1 SGHVS, CDR2 FNYEAQ. The CDR3 region has the DNA TGTGCCAGCAGCCAGGGCCTAGCGGGGAACTACGAGCAGTACTTC. Translation gives CASSQGLAGNYEQYF.

The gene calls are TRBV11-3 and TRBJ2-3; 8 bases fit TRBD2. CDR1 SGHNT and CDR2 YENEEA come from the germline V gene. This CDR3 region has 18 residues. Germline trimming cut 5 bases from V and 0 bases from J; bases unmatched to any gene: 13. As DNA, the CDR3 is TGTGCCAGCAGCCCCGGGGTAGTAGCGGGGCATAGCACAGATACGCAGTATTTT. Protein: CASSPGVVAGHSTDTQYF.

The V and J genes are TRBV7-2 and TRBJ2-3, with TRBD2 matching 8 bases. Germline CDR1 and CDR2: SGHTA and FQGNSA. The junction had 6 bases not matched to a gene; V was cut back by 6 bases and J by 1 base. CDR3 length equals 15 residues. The CDR3 DNA is TGTGCCAGCAGTCGTCGGGGGGGCCGCACAGATACGCAGTATTTT. Protein product: CASSRRGGRTDTQYF.

Written as DNA, the CDR3 is TGTGCCAGTAGTATTAACTTATCGTCGGGGGGCTACACCTTC. Protein: CASSINLSSGGYTF. This rearrangement joins TRBV19 to TRBJ1-2; no reliable D call. V lost 3 bases, J lost 8 bases, and 16 bases lay in between. The CDR3 covers 14 residues. In germline, CDR1 is LNHDA, CDR2 SQIVND (reference sequence).

The chain combines TRBV3-1 (or the pseudogene TRBV3-2) with TRBJ2-6, with D unresolved. This CDR3 is 16 amino acids long. Per the germline V gene, CDR1 is LGHDT and CDR2 is YNNKEL (reference sequence). Trimming shortened V by 0 bases and J by 0 bases, and 6 bases separated the two germline ends. The chain's CDR3 is CASSQDQLSGANVLTF. CDR3 DNA: TGTGCCAGCAGCCAAGATCAACTCTCTGGGGCCAACGTCCTGACTTTC.

The genes are TRBV19 and TRBJ1-5; the D is unclear. Trimming shortened V by 1 base and J by 7 bases, and 17 bases separated the two germline ends. The CDR3 has 16 amino acids. Germline assignment: CDR1 LNHDA and CDR2 SQIVND (reference sequence). In DNA form, the CDR3 reads TGTGCCAGTAGTATAGCACCAGGTAACGCGAACCAGCCCCAGCATTTT. Its translation: CASSIAPGNANQPQHF.

V usage is TRBV6-5 and J usage is TRBJ2-7, with D possibly being TRBD1 (7 bases). Per the germline V gene, CDR1 is MNHEY and CDR2 is SVGAGI. This CDR3 has 13 amino acids. Trimming cost V 7 bases and J 6 bases, with 16 bases left between them. The CDR3 reads CASTNPGGGEQYV. Written as DNA, the CDR3 is TGTGCCAGCACTAACCCAGGGGGAGGCGAGCAGTACGTC.

As for this clone: One junction end disagrees with the germline gene, perhaps due to a read error. CDR3 bases: TGTGCCAGCACACCGGCAGGGCCGAACACTGAAGCTTTCTTT. Encoded protein: CASTPAGPNTEAFF. The rearrangement links TRBV18 to TRBJ1-1, with D maybe TRBD1 (5 bases). Germline lookup yields CDR1 KGHSH and CDR2 LQKENI. The CDR3 consists of 14 residues.

The rearrangement links TRBV18 to TRBJ2-3; 8 bases match TRBD1. The CDR3 covers 15 residues. Unmatched junction bases numbered 6, after V lost 7 bases and J lost 0 bases. Germline-derived CDR1 and CDR2 are KGHSH and LQKENI. The CDR3 sequence is CASFPGQVSTDTQYF. The DNA for the CDR3 is TGTGCCAGCTTCCCGGGACAGGTTAGCACAGATACGCAGTATTTT.

The chain joins TRBV28 to TRBJ2-7, with a possible D match to TRBD2 (5 bases). The CDR3 extends over 14 amino acids. Deletions cut 6 bases from V and 5 bases from J, with 17 bases between. Germline CDR1 is MDHEN and CDR2 is SYDVKM. CDR3 in DNA: TGTGCCAGCAGACGCCGCGGGTCCCTCGACGAGCAGTACTTC. It translates to CASRRRGSLDEQYF.

The chain joins TRBV5-5 to TRBJ1-2, with 9 bases fitting TRBD1. V lost 0 bases and J lost 7; bases outside the gene matches: 7. CDR1 SGHKS and CDR2 YYEKEE come from the germline V gene (reference sequence). CDR3 size: 15 residues. The CDR3, as DNA: TGTGCCAGCAGCTTGGAACCTACAGGGGGCGGTGGCTACACCTTC. It encodes CASSLEPTGGGGYTF.

CDR3 protein: CASSVATGGAYEQYF. The CDR3 DNA is TGTGCCAGCAGCGTAGCTACCGGGGGGGCGTACGAGCAGTACTTC. This rearrangement joins TRBV9 to TRBJ2-7, with 8 bases that match TRBD2. The V gene end was trimmed by 0 bases and the J gene end by 4 bases; junction bases not matched to a gene: 6. The length of the CDR3 is 15 residues. Germline lookup yields CDR1 SGDLS and CDR2 YYNGEE.

The chain joins TRBV12-3 or TRBV12-4 to TRBJ2-7, with TRBD1 matching over 8 bases. The V and J ends lost 6 bases and 5 bases, in that order; junction bases with no gene match: 6. There are 13 residues in the CDR3. CDR3 region: CASRGQGSDEQYF. The CDR3 bases are TGTGCCAGCAGAGGACAGGGTTCCGACGAGCAGTACTTC.

The rearrangement joins TRBV6-5 to TRBJ1-1; no clear D gene. The V end lost 2 bases, the J end lost 4 bases, and 11 bases lay between the germline ends. The germline gives CDR1 MNHEY, CDR2 SVGAGI. The CDR3 totals 14 residues. The CDR3 DNA follows: TGTGCCAGCAGTTACACCCCAGTAACCACTGAAGCTTTCTTT. Translating it yields CASSYTPVTTEAFF.

The chain recombines TRBV18 with TRBJ1-6; D not certain. This CDR3 spans 13 amino acids. Trimming removed 6 bases at V and 5 bases at J, with 8 bases between. The germline V gene has CDR1 KGHSH and CDR2 LQKENI. As DNA, the CDR3 is TGTGCCAGCTCGTTAAGAGATAATTCACCCCTCCACTTT. The encoded protein is CASSLRDNSPLHF.

This chain uses TRBV5-1 with TRBJ2-6; 9 bases are shared with TRBD1. Germline V lookup: CDR1 SGHRS, CDR2 YFSETQ. V shed 2 bases, J shed 0 bases, and the junction held 6 bases outside the gene matches. The CDR3 spans 18 residues. This CDR3 is CASSFLGTGSSGANVLTF. The DNA for the CDR3 is TGCGCCAGCAGCTTTCTCGGGACAGGGAGCTCTGGGGCCAACGTCCTGACTTTC.

The rearrangement uses TRBV2 and TRBJ1-1; 11 nucleotides align to TRBD1. Germline-derived CDR1 and CDR2 are SNHLY and FYNNEI. The V and J ends lost 7 bases and 7 bases, in that order; junction bases with no gene match: 8. This CDR3 region has 14 residues. CDR3 sequence reads: CASIRDRGWDEAFF. Here the CDR3 DNA reads TGTGCCAGCATCAGGGACAGGGGGTGGGATGAAGCTTTCTTT. Full variable domain (remainder filled in from reference TRBV2 and TRBJ1-1): EPEVTQTPSHQVTQMGQEVILRCVPISNHLYFYWYRQILGQKVEFLVSFYNNEISEKSEIFDDQFSVERPDGSNFTLKIRSTKLEDSAMYFCASIRDRGWDEAFFGQGTRLTVV.

The chain employs TRBV7-9 and TRBJ2-3, with TRBD2 matching over 7 bases. V gave up 5 bases and J gave up 1 base; unmatched junction bases: 6. There are 15 residues in the CDR3. Germline CDR1 SEHNR, CDR2 FQNEAQ (reference sequence). For the CDR3, the DNA is TGTGCCAGCAGCACTCGGGGGGTAGGCACAGATACGCAGTATTTT. This codes for CASSTRGVGTDTQYF.

Only one count was recorded for this clone. The V call is TRBV28, the J call TRBJ1-6; a weak D match, TRBD1 (5 bases). Germline CDR1 reads MDHEN; CDR2 reads SYDVKM. This CDR3 has 14 residues. The V gene lost 5 bases and the J gene lost 9 bases, with 14 bases spanning the gap. The CDR3 loop is CASSTGASGSPLHF. CDR3 DNA: TGTGCCAGCAGTACTGGGGCCTCGGGTTCACCCCTCCACTTT.

The gene calls are TRBV12-3 or TRBV12-4 and TRBJ1-5; D perhaps matches TRBD1 (5 bases). V shed 2 bases and J shed 5 bases, with 7 bases lying between them. The CDR3 has 13 residues. CDR3 residues: CASSLTGDQPQHF. CDR3 coding DNA: TGTGCCAGCAGTTTAACAGGCGATCAGCCCCAGCATTTT.